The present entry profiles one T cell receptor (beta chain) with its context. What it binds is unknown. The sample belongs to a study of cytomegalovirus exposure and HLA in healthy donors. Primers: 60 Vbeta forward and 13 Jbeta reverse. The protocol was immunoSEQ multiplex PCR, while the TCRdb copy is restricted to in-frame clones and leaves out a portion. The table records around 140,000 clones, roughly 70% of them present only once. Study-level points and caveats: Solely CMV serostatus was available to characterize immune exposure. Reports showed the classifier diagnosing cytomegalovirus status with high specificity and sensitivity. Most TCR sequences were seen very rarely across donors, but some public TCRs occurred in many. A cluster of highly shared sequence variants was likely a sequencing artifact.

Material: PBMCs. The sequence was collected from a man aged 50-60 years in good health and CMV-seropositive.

The CDR3 DNA sequence: TGTGCCAGCAGCTTGTGGCTAGCGGAAGAGACCCAGTACTTC. Amino acids: CASSLWLAEETQYF. The chain recombines TRBV5-5 with TRBJ2-5; TRBD2 agrees at 7 bases. J was trimmed by 3 bases and V by 1 base; bases with no gene match: 3. This CDR3 is 14 amino acids long. Germline values: CDR1 SGHKS, CDR2 YYEKEE (reference sequence).